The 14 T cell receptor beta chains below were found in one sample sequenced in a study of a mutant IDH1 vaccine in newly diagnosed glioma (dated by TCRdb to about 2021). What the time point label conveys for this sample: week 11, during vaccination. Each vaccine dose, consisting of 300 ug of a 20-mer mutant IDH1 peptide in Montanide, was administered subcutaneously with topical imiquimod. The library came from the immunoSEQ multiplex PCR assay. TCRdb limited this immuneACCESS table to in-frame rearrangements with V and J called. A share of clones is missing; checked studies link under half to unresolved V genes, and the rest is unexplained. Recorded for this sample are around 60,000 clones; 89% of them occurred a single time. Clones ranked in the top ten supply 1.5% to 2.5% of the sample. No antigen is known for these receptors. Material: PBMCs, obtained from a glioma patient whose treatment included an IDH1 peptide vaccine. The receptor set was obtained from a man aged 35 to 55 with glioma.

The CDR3 bases are TGTGCCATCAGGGACTTGGGGGCCAACGTCCTGACTTTC. Its protein product is CAIRDLGANVLTF. This chain joins TRBV10-3 and TRBJ2-6; TRBD2 is a possible D gene (5 bases). V dropped 6 bases and J dropped 4 bases, with 7 bases sitting between them. Germline loops: CDR1 ENHRY, CDR2 SYGVKD. The CDR3 is 13 amino acids.

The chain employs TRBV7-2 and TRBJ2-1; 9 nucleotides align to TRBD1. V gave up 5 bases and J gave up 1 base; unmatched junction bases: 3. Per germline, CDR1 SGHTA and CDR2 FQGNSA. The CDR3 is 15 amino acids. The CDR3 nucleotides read TGTGCCAGCAGCCTCGACAGGGGGTCCTACAATGAGCAGTTCTTC. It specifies CASSLDRGSYNEQFF.

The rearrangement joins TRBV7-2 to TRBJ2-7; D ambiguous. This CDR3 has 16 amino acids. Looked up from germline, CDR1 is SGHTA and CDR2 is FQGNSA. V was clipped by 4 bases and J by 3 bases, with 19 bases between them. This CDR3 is CASSSRARQPRYEQYF. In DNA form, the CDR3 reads TGTGCCAGCAGCTCTAGGGCCCGGCAGCCCCGCTACGAGCAGTACTTC.

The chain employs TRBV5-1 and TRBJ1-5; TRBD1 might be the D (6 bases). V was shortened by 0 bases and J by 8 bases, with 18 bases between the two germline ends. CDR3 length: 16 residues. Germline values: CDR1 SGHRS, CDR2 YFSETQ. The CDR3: CASSLDGTGKGEPQHF. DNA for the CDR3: TGCGCCAGCAGCTTGGATGGTACAGGGAAAGGAGAGCCCCAGCATTTT. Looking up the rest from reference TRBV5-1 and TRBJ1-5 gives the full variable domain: KAGVTQTPRYLIKTRGQQVTLSCSPISGHRSVSWYQQTPGQGLQFLFEYFSETQRNKGNFPGRFSGRQFSNSRSEMNVSTLELGDSALYLCASSLDGTGKGEPQHFGDGTRLSIL.

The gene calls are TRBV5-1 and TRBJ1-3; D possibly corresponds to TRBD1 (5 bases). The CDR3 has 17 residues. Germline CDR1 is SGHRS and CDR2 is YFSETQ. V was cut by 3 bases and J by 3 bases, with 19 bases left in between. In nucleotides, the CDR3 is TGCGCCAGCAGCTCAACGCGTTTGGGGCGCGGTGGAAACACCATATATTTT. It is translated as CASSSTRLGRGGNTIYF.

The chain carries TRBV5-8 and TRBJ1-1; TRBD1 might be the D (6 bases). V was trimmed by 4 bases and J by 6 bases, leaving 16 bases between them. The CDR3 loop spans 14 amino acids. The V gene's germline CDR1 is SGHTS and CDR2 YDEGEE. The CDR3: CASSPLIPGAEAFF. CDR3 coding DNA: TGTGCCAGCAGCCCGCTAATCCCAGGGGCTGAAGCTTTCTTT.

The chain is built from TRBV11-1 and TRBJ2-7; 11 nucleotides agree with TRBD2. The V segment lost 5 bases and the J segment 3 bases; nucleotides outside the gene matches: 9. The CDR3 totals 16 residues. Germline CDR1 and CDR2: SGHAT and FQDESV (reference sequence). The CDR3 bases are TGTGCCAGCAGCCCTGGACTAGCGGGCTTGTTCTACGAGCAGTACTTC. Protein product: CASSPGLAGLFYEQYF.

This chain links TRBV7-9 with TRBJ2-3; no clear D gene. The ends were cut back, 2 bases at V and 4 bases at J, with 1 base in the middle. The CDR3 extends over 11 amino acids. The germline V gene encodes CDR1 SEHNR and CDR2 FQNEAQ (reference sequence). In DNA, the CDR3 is TGTGCCAGCAGCTTATCAGATACGCAGTATTTT. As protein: CASSLSDTQYF.

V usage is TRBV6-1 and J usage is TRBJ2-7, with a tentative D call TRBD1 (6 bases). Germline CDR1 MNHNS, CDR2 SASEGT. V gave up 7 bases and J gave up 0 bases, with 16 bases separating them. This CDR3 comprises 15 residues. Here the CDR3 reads CASTEAGATSYEQYV. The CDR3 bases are TGTGCCAGCACTGAGGCAGGGGCGACCTCCTACGAGCAGTACGTC.

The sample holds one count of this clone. The CDR3 reads CASSLGQVNTEAFF. DNA for the CDR3: TGTGCCAGCAGCTTAGGACAGGTGAACACTGAAGCTTTCTTT. The chain links TRBV7-9 to TRBJ1-1; tentatively, D is TRBD1 (6 bases). Trimming stripped 1 base from V and 0 bases from J, with 6 bases between. Germline V gene sequence: CDR1 SEHNR, CDR2 FQNEAQ (reference sequence). The CDR3 runs 14 residues. The full variable domain, rest sourced from reference TRBV7-9 and TRBJ1-1, is DTGVSQNPRHKITKRGQNVTFRCDPISEHNRLYWYRQTLGQGPEFLTYFQNEAQLEKSRLLSDRFSAERPKGSFSTLEIQRTEQGDSAMYLCASSLGQVNTEAFFGQGTRLTVV.

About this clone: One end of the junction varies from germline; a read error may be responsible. Here the CDR3 reads CASSLGDTGPTGNTIYF. The CDR3 DNA follows: TGTGCTAGCAGCTTAGGGGACACGGGGCCGACTGGAAACACCATATATTTT. V gene TRBV7-7 combines with J gene TRBJ1-3, with D perhaps TRBD1 (6 bases). Per the germline V gene, CDR1 is SSHAT and CDR2 is FNYEAQ (reference sequence). This CDR3 is 17 amino acids long.

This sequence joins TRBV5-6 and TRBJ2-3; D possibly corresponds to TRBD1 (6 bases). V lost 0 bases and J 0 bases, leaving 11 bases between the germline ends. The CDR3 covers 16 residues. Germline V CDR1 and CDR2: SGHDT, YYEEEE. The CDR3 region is CASSLGLTGSTDTQYF. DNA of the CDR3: TGTGCCAGCAGCTTGGGTTTGACAGGCAGCACAGATACGCAGTATTTT.

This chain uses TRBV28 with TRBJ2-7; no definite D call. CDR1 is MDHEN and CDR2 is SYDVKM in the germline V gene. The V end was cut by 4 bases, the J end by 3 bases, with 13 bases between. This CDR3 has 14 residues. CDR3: CASSSLRKGYEQYV. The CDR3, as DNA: TGTGCCAGCAGTTCCCTCAGGAAAGGCTACGAGCAGTACGTC.

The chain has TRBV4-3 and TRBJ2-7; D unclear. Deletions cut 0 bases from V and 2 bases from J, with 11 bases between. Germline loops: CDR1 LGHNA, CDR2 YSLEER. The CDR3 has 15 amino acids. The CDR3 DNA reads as TGCGCCAGCAGCCAAGAGTCAGCCCCTACCTACGAGCAGTACTTC. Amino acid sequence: CASSQESAPTYEQYF.